The entry below gives a single T cell receptor beta chain sequence along with its context. It has no known antigen specificity. The input lacks base qualities; no much larger clone sits a single base away. The intended sense of this specimen's time point label: newly diagnosed, previously untreated cHL patient sample. To serve as a comparison group for the relapsed/refractory trial patients, PBMCs were sequenced from patients with newly diagnosed, previously untreated classical Hodgkin lymphoma. Peripheral blood was collected in 8 mL Vacutainer Cell Preparation Tubes, from which PBMCs were isolated by centrifugation and then cryopreserved. The Qiagen DNeasy kit was used to extract genomic DNA both from unsorted PBMCs and from the negatively selected CD4+ and CD8+ fractions. TCR beta CDR3 regions were amplified by immunoSEQ multiplex PCR using primers annealing to V and J segments. A synthetic immune receptor repertoire was used to minimize amplification bias, and any remaining bias was removed computationally after sequencing. Turning to the authors' computational methods: Repertoire diversity was quantified as the Shannon entropy index using custom Python scripts. Unsorted, CD4+ and CD8+ repertoires were analyzed separately, except for combined analyses in which CD4+ and CD8+ sequences were merged in silico. TCRdb holds this immuneACCESS table with in-frame rearrangements only. Some clones are missing; in checked studies, unresolved V genes explain under half, and the rest has no known cause. The V and J calls and clone size are taken from that table; D and trimming were inferred from the DNA. A total of some 49,000 clones appear in this sample, roughly 93% of them only once. Approximately 4.9% of the sample rests with the top ten.

Germline trimming: 4 bases from V, 5 bases from J; junction bases outside gene matches: 8. For CDR1 and CDR2, the germline V gene (reference sequence) lists MNHEY and SMNVEV. CDR3 length: 15 amino acids, cysteine to phenylalanine. The only DNA kept is the CDR3, 45 bases in frame from the first base. These data originate in a study of PD-1 blockade in classical Hodgkin lymphoma (dated by TCRdb to about 2020). Turning to the overall study: The study used TCR beta sequencing and CyTOF to define a peripheral blood immune signature of response to PD-1 blockade in classical Hodgkin lymphoma.

Findings and caveats that apply to the study as a whole: Baseline TCR diversity was reported to be lower in newly diagnosed patients than in healthy donors and to be lower still in relapsed/refractory patients. The study was restricted to a single clinical trial cohort, and the causes of repertoire differences, possibly disease activity or prior therapy, were left undefined.

Sequencing input: peripheral blood mononuclear cells (PBMCs). This TCR derives from a human donor with classical Hodgkin lymphoma. This sequence uses TRBV27 and TRBJ2-3; TRBD1 aligns with 8 central bases. The CDR3 protein: CASSSTGVRGDTQYF. The nucleotides read TGTGCCAGCAGTTCGACAGGGGTGAGGGGAGATACGCAGTATTTT.